The present T cell receptor (beta chain) was sequenced within a study of blood T cell repertoires in COVID-19. Study-wide background: Some COVID-19 samples were acute and others convalescent; all came from the United States, Italy and Spain. PBMCs, B-cell-depleted T cells, or T cells provided the cDNA or gDNA that made up the material.

This table comes from immunoSEQ multiplex PCR, and its TCRdb copy is limited to in-frame clones, with some not included. The table records 340,000 or so clones, approximately 82% of them present only once. Trimming removed 5 bases at V and 8 bases at J, with 15 bases between. CDR1 is SGHVS, CDR2 FQNEAQ, per germline. This CDR3 spans 13 amino acids. Sequencing used peripheral blood. This sequence was found in a man in his thirties or forties with active or convalescent COVID-19. The rearrangement joins TRBV7-8 to TRBJ1-2; D gene ambiguous. The CDR3 bases are TGTGCCAGCAGCCGACCACAGAGCCTCGGCTACACCTTC. Its protein is CASSRPQSLGYTF.